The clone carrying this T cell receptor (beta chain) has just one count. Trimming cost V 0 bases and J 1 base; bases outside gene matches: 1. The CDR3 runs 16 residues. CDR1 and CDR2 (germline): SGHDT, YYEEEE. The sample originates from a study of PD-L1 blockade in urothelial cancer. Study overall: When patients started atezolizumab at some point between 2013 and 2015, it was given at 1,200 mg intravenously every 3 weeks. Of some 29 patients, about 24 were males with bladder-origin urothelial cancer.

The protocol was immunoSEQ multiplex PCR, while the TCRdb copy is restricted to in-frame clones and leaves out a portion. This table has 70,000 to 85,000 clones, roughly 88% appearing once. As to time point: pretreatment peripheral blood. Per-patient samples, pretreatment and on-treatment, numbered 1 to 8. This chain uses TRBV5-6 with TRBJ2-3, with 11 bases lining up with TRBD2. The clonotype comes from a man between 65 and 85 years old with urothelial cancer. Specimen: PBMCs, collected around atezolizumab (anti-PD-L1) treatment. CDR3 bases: TGTGCCAGCAGCTTGGCGGGACTAGCGGGCACAGATACGCAGTATTTT. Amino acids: CASSLAGLAGTDTQYF.